Below are 17 T cell receptor beta chains sequenced from a single sample in a study of post-analysis software for immune sequencing data. Findings and limits, study-wide: Among five TRBV segments more frequent in patients than controls were TRBV5-6, TRBV5-1 and TRBV20-1.

The antigens these receptors bind are not known. Built from TCR beta cDNA, the libraries had unique molecular identifiers in them. TCRdb re-derived calls from the PCR reads in MiXCR, one entry per CDR3 protein. Here the sample spans approximately 570,000 distinct CDR3 sequences, 44% being singletons. The sequencing input was blood. The receptors derive from a girl between 10 and 17 years old with multiple sclerosis.

The rearrangement uses TRBV12-3 or TRBV12-4 and TRBJ2-5, with 12 bases lining up with TRBD2. The CDR3 is 16 residues long. The junction had 4 bases not matched to a gene; V was cut back by 1 base and J by 4 bases. The CDR3 coding sequence is TGTGCCAGCAGTTTAGTTGGACTAGCGGGATCAGAGACCCAGTACTTC. Its translation is CASSLVGLAGSETQYF.

The chain uses TRBV5-1 and TRBJ2-4; 7 bases are shared with TRBD1. TRBJ2-7 explains the end of the DNA better; the J call may be wrong. The CDR3 spans 14 residues. CDR1 is SGHRS and CDR2 is YFSETQ in the germline V gene. The CDR3 reads CASKQGAQGDEQYF. The CDR3 nucleotides are TGCGCCAGCAAGCAAGGGGCTCAGGGGGACGAGCAGTACTTC.

V usage is TRBV25-1 and J usage is TRBJ2-5; either TRBD1 or TRBD2 may fit D (5 bases each). Trimming took off 4 bases at V and 11 bases at J, with 20 bases between the two ends. The CDR3 runs to 14 residues. Germline assignment: CDR1 MGHDK and CDR2 SYGVNS. CDR3 DNA sequence: TGTGCCAGCAGTGTGGGGACCAGGGTCACGGAGCAGTACTTC. It yields the protein CASSVGTRVTEQYF.

This chain connects TRBV20-1 to TRBJ2-7; 8 bases are a match to TRBD2. CDR1 DFQATT and CDR2 SNEGSKA come from the germline V gene (reference sequence). The CDR3 runs 15 residues. The V gene end was trimmed by 6 bases and the J gene end by 4 bases; junction bases not matched to a gene: 14. The CDR3 sequence is CSAPTMGGGRYEQYF. CDR3 coding DNA: TGCAGTGCCCCGACAATGGGCGGGGGGCGTTACGAGCAGTACTTC.

This clonotype was seen a handful of times. The genes are TRBV28 and TRBJ2-7; maybe TRBD1 (6 bases). Trimming shortened V by 2 bases and J by 4 bases, and 9 bases separated the two germline ends. CDR3 length: 13 residues. Germline V gene sequence: CDR1 MDHEN, CDR2 SYDVKM. The CDR3 DNA sequence: TGTGCCAGCAGTTTACCGCAGGGGTACGAGCAGTACTTC. Amino acids: CASSLPQGYEQYF.

The V call is TRBV6-5, the J call TRBJ2-7; TRBD2 aligns across 12 bases. Germline trimming cut 0 bases from V and 8 bases from J; bases unmatched to any gene: 17. Germline V gene data show CDR1 as MNHEY and CDR2 as SVGAGI. The CDR3 loop spans 19 amino acids. CDR3 in DNA: TGTGCCAGCAGTTACTCGGTATCTAGCGGGGGGGCCTACCCGACTCAGCAGTACTTC. Encoded protein: CASSYSVSSGGAYPTQQYF.

This clonotype was detected a few times. The V gene is TRBV20-1, the J gene TRBJ1-1, with D possibly being TRBD1 (5 bases). The ends were cut back, 0 bases at V and 3 bases at J, with 14 bases in the middle. CDR1 and CDR2 (germline): DFQATT, SNEGSKA (reference sequence). CDR3 size: 15 residues. The CDR3 coding sequence is TGCAGTGCTAGAGATCGTGGGGCGGGGGACACTGAAGCTTTCTTT. Protein product: CSARDRGAGDTEAFF.

The chain has TRBV7-9 and TRBJ2-7; possibly TRBD2 for D (5 bases). Deletions cut 1 base from V and 5 bases from J, with 9 bases between. The CDR3 length is 13 residues. Germline assignment: CDR1 SEHNR and CDR2 FQNEAQ (reference sequence). The CDR3 spells CASSLEAGDEQYF. The CDR3 DNA follows: TGTGCCAGCAGCTTAGAGGCCGGGGACGAGCAGTACTTC.

The count of this clonotype is one. The CDR3 region has the DNA TGTGCCAGCAGCCAAGCGGGACAGGGACGGGGCAATGAGCAGTTCTTC. Protein product: CASSQAGQGRGNEQFF. The rearrangement links TRBV3-1 to TRBJ2-1; 9 bases align to TRBD1. Germline V gives CDR1 LGHDT, CDR2 YNNKEL (reference sequence). The trim removed 1 base at V and 6 bases at J, leaving 7 bases unmatched. This CDR3 has 16 amino acids.

CDR3 in DNA: TGCAGTGCTGGGGGGGGACTAGCGGGAGGGGACAATGAGCAGTTCTTC. Translation gives CSAGGGLAGGDNEQFF. This chain uses TRBV20-1 with TRBJ2-1; 16 positions match TRBD2. Germline V gene sequence: CDR1 DFQATT, CDR2 SNEGSKA (reference sequence). The V segment lost 5 bases and the J segment 5 bases; nucleotides outside the gene matches: 6. The length of the CDR3 is 16 residues.

The chain has TRBV20-1 and TRBJ1-2; TRBD1 matches at 7 bases. CDR1 and CDR2 (germline): DFQATT, SNEGSKA (reference sequence). This CDR3 contains 19 residues. With V trimmed by 3 bases and J by 4 bases, 23 bases remained unmatched. The CDR3 bases are TGCAGTGCTAGTACCTGGGACACCGACAGGGAGCGGCTTACCTATGGCTACACCTTC. The encoded protein is CSASTWDTDRERLTYGYTF.

This clonotype was seen more than once but under ten times. V gene TRBV29-1 combines with J gene TRBJ2-3, with D hard to call. The CDR3 is 14 residues long. Germline V gene sequence: CDR1 SQVTM, CDR2 ANQGSEA. V was cut by 6 bases and J by 2 bases, with 15 bases left in between. This CDR3 reads CSVPFSASTDTQYF. In DNA form, the CDR3 reads TGCAGCGTGCCGTTTTCGGCGTCCACAGATACGCAGTATTTT.

The J gene is TRBJ2-1, the V gene TRBV29-1; possible D gene TRBD1, 7 bases. Per germline, CDR1 SQVTM and CDR2 ANQGSEA. The CDR3 consists of 16 residues. V was pared by 1 base and J by 8 bases, with 21 bases between. The CDR3 is CSVEVPTGRFVDEQFF. CDR3 in DNA: TGCAGCGTTGAAGTCCCGACAGGGAGGTTTGTCGATGAGCAGTTCTTC.

The chain recombines TRBV20-1 with TRBJ2-5; tentative D call: TRBD1 (5 bases). The CDR3 length is 14 residues. V lost 1 base and J 1 base, leaving 10 bases between the germline ends. The germline gives CDR1 DFQATT, CDR2 SNEGSKA (reference sequence). CDR3 region: CSARGRQIQETQYF. The CDR3 DNA reads TGCAGTGCTAGAGGTCGACAGATCCAAGAGACCCAGTACTTC.

This clonotype was found a few times. The chain is built from TRBV12-3 or TRBV12-4 and TRBJ1-2, with D possibly TRBD1 on 6 matching bases. There are 14 residues in the CDR3. Trimming left V 3 bases short and J 6 bases short, with 14 bases between. The CDR3 protein is CASSFKVGTNGYTF. CDR3 coding DNA: TGTGCCAGCAGTTTTAAGGTCGGGACAAATGGCTACACCTTC.

The chain couples TRBV7-9 to TRBJ2-4; 9 bases match TRBD1. CDR1 and CDR2 (germline): SEHNR, FQNEAQ (reference sequence). This CDR3 has 13 residues. Losses at the gene ends were 2 bases for V and 13 bases for J; bases not matched to a gene: 6. The CDR3 here is CASSLMGQGRQYF. The DNA for the CDR3 is TGTGCCAGCAGCTTAATGGGACAGGGAAGGCAGTACTTC. Together with reference TRBV7-9 and TRBJ2-4, the CDR3 gives the full variable domain: DTGVSQNPRHKITKRGQNVTFRCDPISEHNRLYWYRQTLGQGPEFLTYFQNEAQLEKSRLLSDRFSAERPKGSFSTLEIQRTEQGDSAMYLCASSLMGQGRQYFGAGTRLSVL.

This clonotype was detected a few times. J is TRBJ1-2 and V is TRBV10-3; no definite D call. CDR1 is ENHRY, CDR2 SYGVKD, per germline. The V and J ends lost 5 bases and 8 bases respectively, with 15 bases between them. The CDR3 has 13 amino acids. CDR3 residues: CAISLGPLLGYTF. CDR3 coding DNA: TGTGCCATCAGTTTAGGACCGCTGCTGGGCTACACCTTC.